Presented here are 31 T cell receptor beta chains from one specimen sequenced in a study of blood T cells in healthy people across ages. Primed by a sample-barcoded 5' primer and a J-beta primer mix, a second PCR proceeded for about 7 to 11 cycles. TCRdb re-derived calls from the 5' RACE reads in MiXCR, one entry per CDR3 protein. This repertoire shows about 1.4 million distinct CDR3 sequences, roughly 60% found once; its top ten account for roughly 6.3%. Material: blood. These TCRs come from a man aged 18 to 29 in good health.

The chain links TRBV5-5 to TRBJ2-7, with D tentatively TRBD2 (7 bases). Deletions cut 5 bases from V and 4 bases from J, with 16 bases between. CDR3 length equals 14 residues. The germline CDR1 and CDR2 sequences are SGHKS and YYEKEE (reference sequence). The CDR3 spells CASREQGGRYEQYF. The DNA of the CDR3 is TGTGCCAGCAGGGAACAGGGAGGGCGGTACGAGCAGTACTTC.

CDR3 residues: CSVAGTSSSYEQYF. The DNA for the CDR3 is TGCAGCGTTGCCGGGACGTCGAGCTCCTACGAGCAGTACTTC. The chain links TRBV29-1 to TRBJ2-7, with D perhaps being TRBD1 or TRBD2 (5 bases each). The CDR3 has 14 amino acids. Germline assignment: CDR1 SQVTM and CDR2 ANQGSEA. The ends were cut back, 4 bases at V and 0 bases at J, with 13 bases in the middle.

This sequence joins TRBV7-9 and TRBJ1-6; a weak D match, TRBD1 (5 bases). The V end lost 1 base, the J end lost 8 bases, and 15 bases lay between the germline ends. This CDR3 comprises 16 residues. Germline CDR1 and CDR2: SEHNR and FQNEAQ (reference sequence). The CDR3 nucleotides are TGTGCCAGCAGCTTAGGAGGTGGGGCAACCGATTCACCCCTCCACTTT. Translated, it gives CASSLGGGATDSPLHF.

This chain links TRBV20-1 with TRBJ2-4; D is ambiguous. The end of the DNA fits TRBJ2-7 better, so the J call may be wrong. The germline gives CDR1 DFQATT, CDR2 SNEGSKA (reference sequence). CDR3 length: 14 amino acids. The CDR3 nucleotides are TGCAGTGCTCGCAGCGAAACTCTCCCCTACGAGCAGTACTTC. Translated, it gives CSARSETLPYEQYF.

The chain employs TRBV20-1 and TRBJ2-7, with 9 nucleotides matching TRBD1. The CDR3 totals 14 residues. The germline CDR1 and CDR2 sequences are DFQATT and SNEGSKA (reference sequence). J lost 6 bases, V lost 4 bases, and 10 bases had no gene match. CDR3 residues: CSATGTGRHSEQYF. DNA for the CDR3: TGCAGTGCTACAGGGACAGGGCGGCATTCCGAGCAGTACTTC.

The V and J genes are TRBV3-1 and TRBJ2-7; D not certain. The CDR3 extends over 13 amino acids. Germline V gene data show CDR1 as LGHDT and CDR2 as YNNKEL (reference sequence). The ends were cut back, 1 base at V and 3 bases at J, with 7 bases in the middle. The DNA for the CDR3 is TGTGCCAGCAGCCAAGGTGCGTACTACGAGCAGTACTTC. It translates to CASSQGAYYEQYF.

The CDR3 region is CASSIFTHRDFNTANEKLFF. CDR3 DNA: TGTGCCAGCAGTATCTTCACCCACCGGGACTTTAATACCGCTAATGAAAAACTGTTTTTT. The chain employs TRBV27 and TRBJ1-4, with a possible D match to TRBD1 (5 bases). Germline values: CDR1 MNHEY, CDR2 SMNVEV (reference sequence). This CDR3 spans 20 amino acids. V was trimmed by 5 bases and J by 3 bases, leaving 28 bases between them.

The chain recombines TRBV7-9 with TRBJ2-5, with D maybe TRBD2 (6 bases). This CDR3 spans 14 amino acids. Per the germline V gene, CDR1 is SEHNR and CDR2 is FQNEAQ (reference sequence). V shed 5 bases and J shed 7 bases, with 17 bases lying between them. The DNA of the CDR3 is TGTGCCAGCAGCGACGCCGGGGGTCGAGGGACCCAGTACTTC. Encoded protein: CASSDAGGRGTQYF.

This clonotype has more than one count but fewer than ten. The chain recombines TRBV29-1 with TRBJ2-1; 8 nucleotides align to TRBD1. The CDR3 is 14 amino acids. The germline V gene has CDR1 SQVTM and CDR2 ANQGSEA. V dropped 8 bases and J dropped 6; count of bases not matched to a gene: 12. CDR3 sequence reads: CSTKTGGPFNEQFF. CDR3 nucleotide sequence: TGCAGCACGAAAACAGGGGGGCCGTTCAATGAGCAGTTCTTC.

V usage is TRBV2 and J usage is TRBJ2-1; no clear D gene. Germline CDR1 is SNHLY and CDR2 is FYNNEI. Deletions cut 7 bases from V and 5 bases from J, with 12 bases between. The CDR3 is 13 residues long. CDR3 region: CASTEELNNEQFF. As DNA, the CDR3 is TGTGCCAGCACCGAAGAGTTAAACAATGAGCAGTTCTTC.

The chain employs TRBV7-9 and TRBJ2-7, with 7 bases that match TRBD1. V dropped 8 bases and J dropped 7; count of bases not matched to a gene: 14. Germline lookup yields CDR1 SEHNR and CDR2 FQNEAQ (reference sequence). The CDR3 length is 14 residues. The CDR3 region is CASSVGTAIGEQYF. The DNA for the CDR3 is TGTGCCAGCTCCGTGGGGACAGCGATAGGGGAGCAGTACTTC.

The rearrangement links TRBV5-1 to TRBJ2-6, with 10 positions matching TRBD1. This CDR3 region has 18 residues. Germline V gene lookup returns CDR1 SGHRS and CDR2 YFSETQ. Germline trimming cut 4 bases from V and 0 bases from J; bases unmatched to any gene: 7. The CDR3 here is CASSPQTGGLSGANVLTF. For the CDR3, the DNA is TGCGCCAGCAGCCCCCAGACAGGGGGCCTCTCTGGGGCCAACGTCCTGACTTTC.

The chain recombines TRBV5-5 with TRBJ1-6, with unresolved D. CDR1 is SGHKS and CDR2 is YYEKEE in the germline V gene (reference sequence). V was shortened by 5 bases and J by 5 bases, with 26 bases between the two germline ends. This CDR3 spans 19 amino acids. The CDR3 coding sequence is TGTGCCAGCAGTACCCTACTACGGACTTTAGGAGTGGATAATTCACCCCTCCACTTT. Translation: CASSTLLRTLGVDNSPLHF. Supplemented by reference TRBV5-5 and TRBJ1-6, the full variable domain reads DAGVTQSPTHLIKTRGQQVTLRCSPISGHKSVSWYQQVLGQGPQFIFQYYEKEERGRGNFPDRFSARQFPNYSSELNVNALLLGDSALYLCASSTLLRTLGVDNSPLHFGNGTRLTVT.

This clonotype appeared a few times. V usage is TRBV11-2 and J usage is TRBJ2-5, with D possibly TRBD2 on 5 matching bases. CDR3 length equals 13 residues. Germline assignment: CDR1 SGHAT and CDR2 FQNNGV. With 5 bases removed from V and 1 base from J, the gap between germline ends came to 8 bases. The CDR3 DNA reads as TGTGCCAGCAGCCCTAGCCCCCAAGAGACCCAGTACTTC. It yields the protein CASSPSPQETQYF. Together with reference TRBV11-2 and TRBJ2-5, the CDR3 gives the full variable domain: EAGVAQSPRYKIIEKRQSVAFWCNPISGHATLYWYQQILGQGPKLLIQFQNNGVVDDSQLPKDRFSAERLKGVDSTLKIQPAKLEDSAVYLCASSPSPQETQYFGPGTRLLVL.

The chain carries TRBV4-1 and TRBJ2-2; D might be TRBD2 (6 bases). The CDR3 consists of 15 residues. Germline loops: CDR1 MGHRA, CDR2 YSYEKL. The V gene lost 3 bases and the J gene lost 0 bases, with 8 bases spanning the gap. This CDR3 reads CASSHGLPNTGELFF. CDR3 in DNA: TGCGCCAGCAGCCATGGACTACCGAACACCGGGGAGCTGTTTTTT.

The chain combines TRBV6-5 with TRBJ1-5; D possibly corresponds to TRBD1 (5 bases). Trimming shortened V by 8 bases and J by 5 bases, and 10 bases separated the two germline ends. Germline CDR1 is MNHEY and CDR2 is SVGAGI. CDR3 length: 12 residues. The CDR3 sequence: CASGGGHQPQHF. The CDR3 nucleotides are TGTGCCAGCGGGGGAGGGCATCAGCCCCAGCATTTT.

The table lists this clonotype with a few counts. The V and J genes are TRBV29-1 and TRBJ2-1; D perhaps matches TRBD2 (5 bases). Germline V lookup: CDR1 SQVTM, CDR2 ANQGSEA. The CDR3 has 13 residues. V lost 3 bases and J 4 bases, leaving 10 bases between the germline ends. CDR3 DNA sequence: TGCAGCGTTGACAGCGGAGATTACAATGAGCAGTTCTTC. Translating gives CSVDSGDYNEQFF.

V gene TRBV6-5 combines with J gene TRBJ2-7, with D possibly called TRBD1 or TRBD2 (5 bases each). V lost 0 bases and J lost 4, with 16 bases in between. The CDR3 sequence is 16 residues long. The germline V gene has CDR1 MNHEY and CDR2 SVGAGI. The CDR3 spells CASSYSGVGFRYEQYF. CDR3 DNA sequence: TGTGCCAGCAGTTACTCGGGGGTGGGGTTCAGGTACGAGCAGTACTTC.

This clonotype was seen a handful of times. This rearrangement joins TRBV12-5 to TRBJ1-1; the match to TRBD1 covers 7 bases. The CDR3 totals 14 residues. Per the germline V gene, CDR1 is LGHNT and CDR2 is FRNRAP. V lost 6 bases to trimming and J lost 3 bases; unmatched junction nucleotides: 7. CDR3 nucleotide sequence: TGTGCTAGTGGCGCGACAGGGAGGGACACTGAAGCTTTCTTT. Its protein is CASGATGRDTEAFF.

CDR3 loop: CAISLQGNQETQYF. For the CDR3, the DNA is TGTGCCATCAGTTTACAGGGGAACCAAGAGACCCAGTACTTC. The V and J genes are TRBV10-3 and TRBJ2-5; 7 bases map to TRBD1. After removal of 5 bases from V and 0 bases from J, the junction contained 3 bases not matched to a gene. Germline assignment: CDR1 ENHRY and CDR2 SYGVKD. CDR3 length: 14 residues.

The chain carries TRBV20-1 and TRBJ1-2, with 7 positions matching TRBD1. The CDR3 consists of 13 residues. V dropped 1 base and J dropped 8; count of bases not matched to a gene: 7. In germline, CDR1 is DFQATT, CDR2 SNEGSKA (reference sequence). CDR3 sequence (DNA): TGCAGTGCTAGAGTTCGGGACAGAAAAGGCTACACCTTC. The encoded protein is CSARVRDRKGYTF.

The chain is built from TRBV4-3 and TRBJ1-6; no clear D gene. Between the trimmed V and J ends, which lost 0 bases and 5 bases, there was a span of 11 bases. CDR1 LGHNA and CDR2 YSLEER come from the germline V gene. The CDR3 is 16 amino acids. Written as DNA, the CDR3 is TGCGCCAGCAGCCAAGATCAGATAGGCAATAATTCACCCCTCCACTTT. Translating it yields CASSQDQIGNNSPLHF.

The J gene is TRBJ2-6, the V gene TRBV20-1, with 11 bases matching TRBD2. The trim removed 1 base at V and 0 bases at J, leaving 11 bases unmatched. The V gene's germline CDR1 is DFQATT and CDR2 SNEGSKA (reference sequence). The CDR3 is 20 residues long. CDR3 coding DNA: TGCAGTGCTAGAGGGAGACTAGCGGGGCCCGGGCTCTCTGGGGCCAACGTCCTGACTTTC. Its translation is CSARGRLAGPGLSGANVLTF.

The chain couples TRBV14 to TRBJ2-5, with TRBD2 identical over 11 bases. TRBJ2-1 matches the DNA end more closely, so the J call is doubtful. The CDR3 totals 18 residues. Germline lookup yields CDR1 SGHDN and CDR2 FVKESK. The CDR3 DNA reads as TGTGCCAGCAGCCAAAAGACTAGCGGGACCCAGCTCCAAGAGACCCAGTTCTTC. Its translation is CASSQKTSGTQLQETQFF.

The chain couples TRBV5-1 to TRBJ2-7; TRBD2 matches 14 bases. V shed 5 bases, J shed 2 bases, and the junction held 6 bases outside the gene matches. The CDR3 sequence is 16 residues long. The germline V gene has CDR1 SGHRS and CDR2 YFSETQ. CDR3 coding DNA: TGCGCCAGCAGGGGACTAGCGGGAGTAAAACCCTACGAGCAGTACTTC. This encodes CASRGLAGVKPYEQYF.

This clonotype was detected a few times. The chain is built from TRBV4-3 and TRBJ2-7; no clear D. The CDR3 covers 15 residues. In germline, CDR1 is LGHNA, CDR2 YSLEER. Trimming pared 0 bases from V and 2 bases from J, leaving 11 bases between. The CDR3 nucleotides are TGCGCCAGCAGCCAAGATTCTGGTTCCGCCTACGAGCAGTACTTC. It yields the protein CASSQDSGSAYEQYF.

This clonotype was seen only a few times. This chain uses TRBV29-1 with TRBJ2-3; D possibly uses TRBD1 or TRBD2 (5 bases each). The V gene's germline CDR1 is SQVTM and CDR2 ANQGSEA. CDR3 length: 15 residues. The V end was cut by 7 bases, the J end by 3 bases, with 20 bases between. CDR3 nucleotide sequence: TGCAGCGATGAGGTCCACGGGACCTATACAGATACGCAGTATTTT. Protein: CSDEVHGTYTDTQYF.

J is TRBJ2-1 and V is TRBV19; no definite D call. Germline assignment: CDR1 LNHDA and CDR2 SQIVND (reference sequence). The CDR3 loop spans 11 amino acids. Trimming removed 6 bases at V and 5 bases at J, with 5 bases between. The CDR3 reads CASRGNNEQFF. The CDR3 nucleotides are TGTGCCAGTAGAGGGAACAATGAGCAGTTCTTC.

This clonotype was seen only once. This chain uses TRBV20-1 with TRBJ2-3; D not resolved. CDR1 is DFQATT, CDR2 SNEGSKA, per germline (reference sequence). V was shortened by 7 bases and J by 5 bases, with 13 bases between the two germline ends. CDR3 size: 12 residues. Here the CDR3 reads CSVYRVLDTQYF. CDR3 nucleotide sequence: TGCAGTGTTTATAGGGTATTAGATACGCAGTATTTT.

For the CDR3, the DNA is TGTGCCATCAGTGAGCTCGACTCTATAGCGGGGGGGCCTCGAGAGACCCAGTACTTC. This gives the protein CAISELDSIAGGPRETQYF. This chain joins TRBV10-3 and TRBJ2-5; 11 bases fit TRBD2. V lost 2 bases, J lost 4 bases, and 15 bases stayed unmatched. The CDR3 extends over 19 amino acids. Germline CDR1 ENHRY, CDR2 SYGVKD.

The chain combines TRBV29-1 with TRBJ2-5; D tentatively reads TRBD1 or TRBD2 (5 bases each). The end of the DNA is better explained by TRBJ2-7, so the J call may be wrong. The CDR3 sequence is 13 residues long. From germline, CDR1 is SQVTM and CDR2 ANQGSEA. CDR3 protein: CSVEDPGRDEQYF. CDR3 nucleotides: TGCAGCGTTGAAGACCCGGGACGAGACGAGCAGTACTTC.